These T cell receptor beta chains were read from a single sample in a study of cytomegalovirus exposure and HLA in healthy donors. Produced via immunoSEQ multiplex PCR; TCRdb's table is partial and in-frame only. Among about 160,000 clones listed, 81% were seen once. The specimen was PBMCs. All receptors derive from a woman aged 18-30 years in good health and CMV-seronegative. CDR3s include the opening cysteine and the closing phenylalanine or tryptophan. D genes are given only for firm matches. Clone size is not always given. Where it is, it says once, few, many or a class for expanded clones.

abundance	v_gene	d_gene	j_gene	CDR3aa	CDR3nt
NA	TRBV7-8	NA	TRBJ2-1	CASSPREIRSYNEQFF	TGTGCCAGCAGCCCTAGGGAGATCCGATCCTACAATGAGCAGTTCTTC
NA	TRBV6-1	TRBD2	TRBJ2-3	CASSGLAGGPDTQYF	TGTGCCAGCAGTGGACTAGCGGGAGGGCCAGATACGCAGTATTTT
NA	TRBV10-2	TRBD1	TRBJ2-5	CASTGQGLEQYF	TGCGCCAGCACTGGACAGGGCCTAGAGCAGTACTTC
NA	TRBV5-4	NA	TRBJ1-2	CASSLDSSNYGYTF	TGTGCCAGCAGCTTGGACAGTTCTAACTATGGCTACACCTTC
NA	TRBV9	TRBD2	TRBJ2-1	CASSVAELAAYNEQFF	TGTGCCAGCAGCGTAGCGGAACTAGCGGCCTACAATGAGCAGTTCTTC
NA	TRBV4-1	NA	TRBJ2-7	CASSQDQRTLPNF	TGCGCCAGCAGCCAAGATCAGAGGACACTCCCCAACTTC
NA	TRBV29-1	TRBD1	TRBJ1-1	CSVTHLRDRGLTEAFF	TGCAGCGTTACCCACCTCCGGGACAGGGGGCTAACTGAAGCTTTCTTT
NA	TRBV2	NA	TRBJ2-1	CASSPDYDNEQFF	TGTGCCAGCAGCCCGGACTACGACAATGAGCAGTTCTTC
NA	TRBV6-4	NA	TRBJ1-5	CASSPQSGLGQPQHF	TGTGCCAGCAGTCCCCAATCGGGGTTAGGGCAGCCCCAGCATTTT
NA	TRBV6-5	NA	TRBJ1-2	CASSEFDRTVGYTF	TGTGCCAGCAGTGAATTCGACAGGACGGTCGGCTACACCTTC
NA	TRBV5-4	TRBD1	TRBJ2-3	CASSLSFGTGVITDTQYF	TGTGCCAGCAGCTTGAGTTTCGGGACAGGGGTGATCACAGATACGCAGTATTTT
NA	TRBV11-2	NA	TRBJ2-5	CASSLEGLGSGETQYF	TGTGCCAGCAGCTTAGAGGGCTTGGGCAGTGGAGAGACCCAGTACTTC
NA	TRBV5-1	NA	TRBJ1-1	CASRGQVSIEAFF	TGCGCCAGCAGAGGCCAGGTGAGCATTGAAGCTTTCTTT
few	TRBV28	NA	TRBJ2-7	CASSVAPTYEQYF	TGTGCCAGCAGTGTGGCCCCAACCTACGAGCAGTACTTC
few	TRBV11-2	NA	TRBJ1-1	CASSYGGEAFF	TGTGCCAGCAGTTACGGCGGAGAAGCTTTCTTT
NA	TRBV10-2	NA	TRBJ1-1	CASSDPRISRVGNTEAFF	TGCGCCAGCAGCGACCCCCGAATCAGCAGGGTGGGGAACACTGAAGCTTTCTTT
NA	TRBV6-1	NA	TRBJ2-7	CASRRLYEQYF	TGTGCCAGCAGGAGACTCTACGAGCAGTACTTC
NA	TRBV9	NA	TRBJ2-1	CASSVATDTTYNEQFF	TGTGCCAGCAGCGTAGCTACGGACACCACTTACAATGAGCAGTTCTTC
NA	TRBV2	NA	TRBJ1-2	CASSDRGDRSYGYTF	TGTGCCAGCAGTGATCGGGGGGATCGGTCCTATGGCTACACCTTC
NA	TRBV6-6	NA	TRBJ2-7	CASSVRPRAEQYF	TGTGCCAGCAGTGTACGGCCGAGGGCCGAGCAGTACTTC
NA	TRBV11-2	TRBD2	TRBJ2-2	CASNLGLVAIGELFF	TGTGCCAGCAACCTTGGACTAGTAGCAATTGGGGAGCTGTTTTTT
NA	TRBV18	NA	TRBJ1-2	CASSPLSNEMRLGYTF	TGTGCCAGCTCACCACTGTCGAACGAAATGAGGCTCGGCTACACCTTC
NA	TRBV28	TRBD1	TRBJ1-6	CASSIPDRLNSPLHF	TGTGCCAGCTCAATCCCGGACAGGCTGAATTCACCCCTCCACTTT
NA	TRBV5-1	NA	TRBJ1-1	CASSLDGNAEAFF	TGCGCCAGCAGCCTGGACGGGAACGCTGAAGCTTTCTTT
few	TRBV4-1	NA	TRBJ2-6	CASSQDGSPNYSGANVLTF	TGCGCCAGCAGCCAAGACGGATCGCCCAACTACTCTGGGGCCAACGTCCTGACTTTC
NA	TRBV7-3	TRBD1	TRBJ1-2	CASSPGQGGAYGYTF	TGTGCCAGCAGCCCAGGACAGGGGGGTGCCTATGGCTACACCTTC
NA	TRBV14	NA	TRBJ2-2	CASSQARDLSTGELFF	TGTGCCAGCAGCCAAGCTAGGGACTTATCAACCGGGGAGCTGTTTTTT
NA	TRBV19	NA	TRBJ2-2	CARQRTPRTGELFF	TGTGCCAGACAGCGGACCCCCCGCACCGGGGAGCTGTTTTTT
NA	TRBV10-2	NA	TRBJ2-1	CASSDRGRSNYNEQFF	TGCGCCAGCAGTGATCGTGGGAGGTCCAACTACAATGAGCAGTTCTTC
once	TRBV7-6	NA	TRBJ1-6	CASSLEPARVSYNSPLHF	TGTGCCAGCAGCTTAGAACCAGCGCGAGTATCCTATAATTCACCCCTCCACTTT
NA	TRBV2	NA	TRBJ2-7	CASTQDLGGRQYF	TGTGCCAGCACTCAGGACTTAGGAGGAAGGCAGTACTTC
NA	TRBV7-2	TRBD2	TRBJ2-1	CASSITSGPYNEQFF	TGTGCCAGCAGCATAACTAGCGGCCCCTACAATGAGCAGTTCTTC
NA	TRBV9	NA	TRBJ2-1	CASSVPREGNNEQFF	TGTGCCAGCAGCGTACCCAGGGAAGGGAACAATGAGCAGTTCTTC
NA	TRBV10-3	TRBD2	TRBJ2-3	CATGRADTDTQYF	TGTGCCACAGGGAGGGCGGACACAGATACGCAGTATTTT
NA	TRBV9	NA	TRBJ1-6	CASSFGGVGTLHF	TGTGCCAGCAGCTTCGGAGGGGTGGGTACCCTCCACTTT
NA	TRBV28	NA	TRBJ1-5	CASSPRNQPQHF	TGTGCCAGCAGCCCTAGAAATCAGCCCCAGCATTTT
NA	TRBV5-1	NA	TRBJ2-7	CASSWTTGYEQYF	TGCGCCAGCAGCTGGACGACAGGCTACGAGCAGTACTTC
NA	TRBV6-5	TRBD1	TRBJ2-5	CASSLRGREQYF	TGTGCCAGCAGTCTCAGGGGGCGTGAGCAGTACTTC
NA	TRBV15	NA	TRBJ2-1	CATSSSSGTFVYNEQFF	TGTGCCACCAGCAGTTCCTCCGGGACATTCGTTTACAATGAGCAGTTCTTC
NA	TRBV29-1	NA	TRBJ1-2	CSVGWGANYGYTF	TGCAGCGTTGGATGGGGCGCTAACTATGGCTACACCTTC
NA	TRBV5-1	TRBD2	TRBJ2-1	CASSLTSGSDNEQFF	TGCGCCAGCAGCTTGACTAGCGGGAGTGACAATGAGCAGTTCTTC
once	TRBV9	NA	TRBJ1-6	CASQRQDNSPLHF	TGTGCCAGTCAGAGACAGGATAATTCACCCCTCCACTTT
NA	TRBV28	NA	TRBJ2-7	CASSFGGSGVSYEQYF	TGTGCCAGCAGTTTCGGGGGGTCAGGGGTCTCCTACGAGCAGTACTTC
once	TRBV27	TRBD2	TRBJ2-7	CASSWGLANMYEQYF	TGTGCCAGCAGTTGGGGACTAGCGAACATGTACGAGCAGTACTTC
NA	TRBV10-3	NA	TRBJ2-7	CATSAGLYEQYF	TGTGCCACGTCAGCGGGCCTCTACGAGCAGTACTTC
NA	TRBV9	TRBD2	TRBJ2-1	CASSASLAGDYNEQFF	TGTGCCAGCAGCGCTTCACTAGCGGGGGATTACAATGAGCAGTTCTTC
NA	TRBV7-2	TRBD2	TRBJ2-2	CASSSTSGANTGELFF	TGTGCCAGCAGCTCAACTAGCGGGGCGAACACCGGGGAGCTGTTTTTT
NA	TRBV27	TRBD1	TRBJ1-2	CASSGIQGMDGYTF	TGTGCCAGCAGTGGGATACAGGGGATGGATGGCTACACCTTC
NA	TRBV7-9	NA	TRBJ1-2	CASSYPRLPYGYTF	TGTGCCAGCAGCTACCCTAGGTTACCCTATGGCTACACCTTC
NA	TRBV5-8	NA	TRBJ2-5	CASSLETFRQQETQYF	TGTGCCAGCAGCTTGGAAACCTTTCGACAACAAGAGACCCAGTACTTC